Listed below are T cell receptor beta chains from one sample, sequenced in a study of CD8+ T cells in alopecia areata. Sequencing was performed with immunoSEQ multiplex PCR; in TCRdb, only in-frame clones are kept and a portion is missing. This sample carries around 200,000 clones, roughly 60% of them seen once, and the ten largest clones take more than 1.5%. The sample was CD4+ T cells sorted from blood, taken at week 0. These receptors all stem from a human donor with alopecia areata. Each CDR3 is given with its conserved first and last residue. The order of the fields is clone size, J gene, D gene, V gene, CDR3 DNA, CDR3 protein. A D gene is named only where the DNA matches it firmly. Some rows mark clone size as missing; the rest say once, few, many or name a class of expanded clone.

.,TRBJ2-5,.,TRBV7-7,TGTGCCAGCAGCACGGACAGAAAAGAGACCCAGTACTTC,CASSTDRKETQYF
few,TRBJ1-1,.,TRBV9,TGTGCCAGCAGCCCCACAGTTATGAACACTGAAGCTTTCTTT,CASSPTVMNTEAFF
few,TRBJ1-2,.,TRBV29-1,TGCAGTTATGGGGAAGGGTATGGCTACACCTTC,CSYGEGYGYTF
.,TRBJ1-2,.,TRBV29-1,TGCAGCGTCCCAGGGAGGGTGGTGGATGGCTACACCTTC,CSVPGRVVDGYTF
.,TRBJ2-7,.,TRBV29-1,TGCAGCGGGGGCAACTCCTACGAGCAGTACTTC,CSGGNSYEQYF
.,TRBJ2-1,TRBD2,TRBV13,TGTGCCAGCGGGAGCGGGGGGGCAGATGAGCAGTTCTTC,CASGSGGADEQFF
many,TRBJ2-1,.,TRBV25-1,TGTGCGAGTTCTCTTGTGGGGGGGCCGAGTGAGCAGTTCTTC,CASSLVGGPSEQFF
.,TRBJ1-1,TRBD1,TRBV25-1,TGTGCCAGCAGTGAATACAGGGGGGGCTACACTGAAGCTTTCTTT,CASSEYRGGYTEAFF
.,TRBJ1-4,.,TRBV27,TGTGCCAGCATCACCGGACATCAGGCGAAAAAACTGTTTTTT,CASITGHQAKKLFF
few,TRBJ2-7,TRBD1,TRBV5-6,TGTGCCAGCAGCCCAGCCCTCGGGACAGCCTACGAGCAGTACTTC,CASSPALGTAYEQYF
few,TRBJ1-2,TRBD1,TRBV29-1,TGCAGCGGGGAAGCCGGGACAGATGGCTACACCTTC,CSGEAGTDGYTF
.,TRBJ2-1,.,TRBV30,TGTGCCTGGAGTGTCGGAGGGTTCGGCTACAATGAGCAGTTCTTC,CAWSVGGFGYNEQFF
.,TRBJ2-3,.,TRBV6-5,TGTGCCAGCCGGAGGAACTTTGCTAGCACAGATACGCAGTATTTT,CASRRNFASTDTQYF
few,TRBJ2-3,.,TRBV27,TGTGCCAGCAGTTTATCTCCACTGATCAGCACAGATACGCAGTATTTT,CASSLSPLISTDTQYF
few,TRBJ2-5,.,TRBV5-6,TGTGCCAGCAGCCAGCGGGAGACCCAGTACTTC,CASSQRETQYF
.,TRBJ2-1,.,TRBV4-2,TGTGCCACTCAGGGGGGCGGTCGATACAATGAGCAGTTCTTC,CATQGGGRYNEQFF
few,TRBJ2-6,.,TRBV11-2,TGTGCCAGCAGCTTAGATTCGGGGACCGCAGTACAGAACAACGTCCTGACTTTC,CASSLDSGTAVQNNVLTF
.,TRBJ2-7,TRBD1,TRBV5-4,TGTGCCAGCAGCTTGATCGACGGGGACAGGTACTTC,CASSLIDGDRYF
few,TRBJ1-5,.,TRBV11-2,TGTGCCAGCAGCCTCGACGGGAAGGGCAATCAGCCCCAGCATTTT,CASSLDGKGNQPQHF
.,TRBJ2-5,.,TRBV29-1,TGCAGCGTTGAAGCCTATAGGGAGACCCAGTACTTC,CSVEAYRETQYF
.,TRBJ2-1,.,TRBV27,TGTGCCAGCAGTTTTCGGCCTAGCGATTACAATGAGCAGTTCTTC,CASSFRPSDYNEQFF
.,TRBJ2-2,.,TRBV15,TGTGCCACCAGCCGTCAGGGCCCCGGGGGGGAGCTGTTTTTT,CATSRQGPGGELFF
.,TRBJ1-2,.,TRBV29-1,TGCAGCGGGGGGGTCGCGGGGCGGGACTATGGCTACACCTTC,CSGGVAGRDYGYTF
few,TRBJ2-6,TRBD1,TRBV10-3,TGTGCCATCGCCGCCGGGACAGGAAACTCTGGGGCCAACGTCCTGACTTTC,CAIAAGTGNSGANVLTF